This T cell receptor (beta chain) was retrieved from a study of cytomegalovirus exposure and HLA in healthy donors. Both 60 Vbeta primers and 13 Jbeta primers went into the PCR. Here immunoSEQ multiplex PCR was the method, and the copy in TCRdb shows in-frame clones only, minus some. The repertoire includes 150,000 to 190,000 clones, about 80% of them detected once, and more than 6.5% sits in the top ten. As for this clone: Antigen unknown.

Study-wide findings and caveats: Trimming of TCR beta V- and J-genes showed a link, identified in a later analysis, to a missense DCLRE1C variant. Most TCR beta V segments were productive about 87% or about 30% of the time in an earlier analysis. Looking again later, the authors saw that most CMV-associated TCR beta chains seemed HLA-restricted. In a later analysis, several top co-occurrence clusters appeared linked to parvovirus B19, influenza, CMV and Epstein-Barr virus.

The source is a woman between 45 and 60 years old in good health and CMV-seropositive. Sequenced input: PBMCs.

The CDR3 region has the DNA TGTGCCAGCAGCCCTCCCCGGGGGGAAGGCGATGGCTACACCTTC. Residues: CASSPPRGEGDGYTF. The V and J genes are TRBV7-8 and TRBJ1-2, with D perhaps TRBD1 (5 bases). Per germline, CDR1 SGHVS and CDR2 FQNEAQ. V gave up 5 bases and J gave up 6 bases, with 19 bases separating them. The CDR3 spans 15 residues.